The rows below give T cell receptor beta chains drawn from one sample of a study of T cells in Graves' hyperthyroidism and ophthalmopathy. TCRdb re-called the multiplex PCR reads through MiXCR, storing one row per CDR3 protein. Of hundreds of thousands of distinct CDR3 sequences in the sample, approximately 25% are singletons; the top ten hold roughly 12%. Source material: blood. All receptors derive from a woman under 40 with Graves' ophthalmopathy. Each CDR3 is given without its conserved first and last residue. Fields, in order: J gene, V gene, CDR3 protein.

>TRBJ1-2|TRBV27
ASSLQGIGYGYT
>TRBJ2-6|TRBV13
ASSLYSGGSGANVLT
>TRBJ1-5|TRBV12-3/TRBV12-4
ASSSIGTGNQPQH
>TRBJ1-2|TRBV6-1
ASSSGANYGYT
>TRBJ1-6|TRBV7-9
ASTGQGYNSPLH
>TRBJ2-2|TRBV6-1
ASGRGLAGTGELF
>TRBJ2-2|TRBV28
ASRLGTTNTGELF
>TRBJ1-1|TRBV7-2
ASSFPGRDLEAF
>TRBJ2-7|TRBV6-1
ASSRDGIGYEQY
>TRBJ2-7|TRBV20-1
SATTSGRSYEQY
>TRBJ1-6|TRBV27
ASSWMGQFNSPLH
>TRBJ1-5|TRBV24-1
ATSDSRLPGNQPQH
>TRBJ2-5|TRBV5-1
ASSLEAEGETQY
>TRBJ2-7|TRBV7-3
ASSLTVGDEQY
>TRBJ1-5|TRBV25-1
ASSEPDQPQH
>TRBJ1-1|TRBV12-3/TRBV12-4
ASSLQGTATEAF
>TRBJ1-2|TRBV12-3/TRBV12-4
ASSQQPQGRWGYT
>TRBJ1-5|TRBV28
ASSFVGQGARSQH
>TRBJ2-7|TRBV19
ASSISADTYEQY
>TRBJ1-2|TRBV7-9
ASSSSGGPYGYT
>TRBJ2-5|TRBV11-2
ASSLGLGPETQY
>TRBJ2-2|TRBV6-4
ASRRAVLGTALLELF
>TRBJ1-2|TRBV4-1
ASSQAPNWNYGYT
>TRBJ2-7|TRBV4-1
ASSQVVLAHYEQY
>TRBJ2-7|TRBV27
ASSKEKGGAYEQY
>TRBJ1-2|TRBV14
ASSQDHGYGYT
>TRBJ2-7|TRBV20-1
SVGQGREQY
>TRBJ2-5|TRBV20-1
SAQDRGRQETQY
>TRBJ1-1|TRBV6-1
ASRRPPGQPNTEAF
>TRBJ2-7|TRBV7-8
ASSLGTGTGSFLEQY
>TRBJ2-5|TRBV6-1
ASSPGLPAETQY
>TRBJ1-1|TRBV10-3
AIKDFRGILASTEAF
>TRBJ1-5|TRBV9
ASSVGPGDRNQPQH
>TRBJ1-2|TRBV7-6
ASSLSGQGEYGYT
>TRBJ2-5|TRBV12-3/TRBV12-4
ASSHRGALETQY
>TRBJ2-2|TRBV27
ASSISGTLPTGELF
>TRBJ1-1|TRBV6-1
ASSESDYEAF